This entry is about one TCR beta chain. Its antigen is not identified. These data come from a study of memory CD4+ T cells and cytomegalovirus serostatus. Study-wide results and caveats: CD4+ memory repertoires contained about 40% of the roughly 150 reported CMV TCRbeta sequences.

Here immunoSEQ multiplex PCR was the method, and the copy in TCRdb shows in-frame clones only, minus some. Among about 31,000 clones listed, about 75% were seen once. Germline V gene sequence: CDR1 SGHAT, CDR2 FQNNGV. This CDR3 comprises 18 residues. The V end lost 5 bases, the J end lost 1 base, and 18 bases lay between the germline ends. The sort gate was single viable CD3+CD4+CD8-CD45RO+ cells for memory CD4+ T cells. After thawing, CD4+ T cells were positively selected. The rearrangement uses TRBV11-2 and TRBJ1-6; D remains unclear. The origin of this receptor is an adult in good health and CMV-seronegative. Some clones in this sample may be carry-over from other donors' samples. The specimen sequenced was memory CD4+ T cells from blood. The chain's CDR3 is CASSRTAGIGSYNSPLHF. The CDR3 DNA follows: TGTGCCAGCAGCCGGACCGCGGGGATAGGTTCCTATAATTCACCCCTCCACTTT.